This T cell receptor (beta chain) derives from a study of blood T cell repertoires in COVID-19. Method: immunoSEQ multiplex PCR; TCRdb's copy keeps in-frame clones and lacks some. The repertoire holds fewer than 600,000 clones, with around 89% as singletons. The TCR sequence derives from a woman aged 40 to 50 who had recovered from COVID-19. Sequenced: PBMCs or T cells enriched from blood (not recorded which).

CDR3 residues: CASSQAGGASGANVLTF. The CDR3 DNA reads TGTGCCAGCAGCCAAGCCGGGGGGGCCTCTGGGGCCAACGTCCTGACTTTC. The V call is TRBV3-1 (or the pseudogene TRBV3-2), the J call TRBJ2-6, with 8 bases matching TRBD2. The V gene end was trimmed by 1 base and the J gene end by 0 bases; junction bases not matched to a gene: 2. Germline V gives CDR1 LGHDT, CDR2 YNNKEL (reference sequence). This CDR3 region has 17 residues.